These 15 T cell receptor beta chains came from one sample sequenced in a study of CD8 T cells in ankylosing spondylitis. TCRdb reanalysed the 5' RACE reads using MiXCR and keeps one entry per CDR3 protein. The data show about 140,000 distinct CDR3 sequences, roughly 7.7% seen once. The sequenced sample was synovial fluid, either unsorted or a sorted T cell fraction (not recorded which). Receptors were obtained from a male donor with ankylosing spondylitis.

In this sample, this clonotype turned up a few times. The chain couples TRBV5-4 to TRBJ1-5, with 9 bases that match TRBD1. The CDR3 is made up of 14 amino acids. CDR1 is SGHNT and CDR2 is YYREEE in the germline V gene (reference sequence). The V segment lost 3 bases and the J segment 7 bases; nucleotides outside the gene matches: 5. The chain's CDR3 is CASSWDRADQPQHF. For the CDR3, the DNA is TGTGCCAGCAGCTGGGACAGGGCAGACCAGCCCCAGCATTTT.

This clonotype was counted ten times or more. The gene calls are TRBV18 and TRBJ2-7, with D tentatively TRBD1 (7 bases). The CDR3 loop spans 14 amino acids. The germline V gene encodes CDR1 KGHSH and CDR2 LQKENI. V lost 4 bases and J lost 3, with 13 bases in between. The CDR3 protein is CASSLGGGYYEQYF. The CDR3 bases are TGTGCCAGCTCACTTGGAGGGGGCTACTACGAGCAGTACTTC.

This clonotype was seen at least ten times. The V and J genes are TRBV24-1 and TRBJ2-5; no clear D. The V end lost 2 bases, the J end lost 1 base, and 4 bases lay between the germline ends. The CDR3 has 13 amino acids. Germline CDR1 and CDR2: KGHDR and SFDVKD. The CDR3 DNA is TGTGCCACCAGTGATTCGCCCCAAGAGACCCAGTACTTC. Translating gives CATSDSPQETQYF.

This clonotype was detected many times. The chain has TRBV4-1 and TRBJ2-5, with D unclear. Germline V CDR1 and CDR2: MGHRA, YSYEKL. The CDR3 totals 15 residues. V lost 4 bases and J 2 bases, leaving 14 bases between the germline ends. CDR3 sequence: CASSPTPDIQETQYF. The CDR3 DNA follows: TGCGCCAGCAGCCCTACCCCGGATATACAAGAGACCCAGTACTTC.

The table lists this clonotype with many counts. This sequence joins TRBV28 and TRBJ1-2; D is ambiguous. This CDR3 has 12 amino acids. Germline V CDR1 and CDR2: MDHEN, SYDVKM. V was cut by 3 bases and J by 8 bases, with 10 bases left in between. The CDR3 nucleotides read TGTGCCAGCAGTTTTGGGGTCGACGGCTACACCTTC. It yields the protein CASSFGVDGYTF.

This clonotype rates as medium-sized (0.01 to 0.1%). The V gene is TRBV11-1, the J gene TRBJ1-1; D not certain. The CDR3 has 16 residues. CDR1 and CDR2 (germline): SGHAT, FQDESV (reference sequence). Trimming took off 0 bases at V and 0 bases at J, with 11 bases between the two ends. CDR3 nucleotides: TGTGCCAGCAGCTTAGCAGGTTCGAGTATGAACACTGAAGCTTTCTTT. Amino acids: CASSLAGSSMNTEAFF.

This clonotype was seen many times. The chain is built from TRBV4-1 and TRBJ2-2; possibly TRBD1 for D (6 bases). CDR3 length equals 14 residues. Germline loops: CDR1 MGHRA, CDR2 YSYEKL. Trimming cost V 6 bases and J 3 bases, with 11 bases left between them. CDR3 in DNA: TGCGCCAGCAGACTCGAGGGGGACACCGGGGAGCTGTTTTTT. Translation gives CASRLEGDTGELFF.

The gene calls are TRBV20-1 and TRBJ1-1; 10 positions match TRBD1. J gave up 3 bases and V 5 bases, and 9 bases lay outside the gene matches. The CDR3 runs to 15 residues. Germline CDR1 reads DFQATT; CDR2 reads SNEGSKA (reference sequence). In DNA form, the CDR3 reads TGCAGTGCTTCCTCTTGGGGACAGGGGTACACTGAAGCTTTCTTT. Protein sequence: CSASSWGQGYTEAFF.

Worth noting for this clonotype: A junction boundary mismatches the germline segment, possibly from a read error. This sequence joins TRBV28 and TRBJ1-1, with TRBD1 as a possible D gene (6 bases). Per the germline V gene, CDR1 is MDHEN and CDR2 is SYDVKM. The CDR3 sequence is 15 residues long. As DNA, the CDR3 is TGTGCCAGCTGTTTCCCCGGGGGCCTAGGCACTGAAGCTTTCTTT. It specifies CASCFPGGLGTEAFF.

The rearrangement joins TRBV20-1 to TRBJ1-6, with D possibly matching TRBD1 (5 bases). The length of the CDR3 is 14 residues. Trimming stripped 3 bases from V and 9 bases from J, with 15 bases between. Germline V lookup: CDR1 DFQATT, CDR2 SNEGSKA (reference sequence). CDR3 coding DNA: TGCAGTGCTAGGCCCCAGGGCTTCGGTTCACCCCTCCACTTT. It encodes CSARPQGFGSPLHF.

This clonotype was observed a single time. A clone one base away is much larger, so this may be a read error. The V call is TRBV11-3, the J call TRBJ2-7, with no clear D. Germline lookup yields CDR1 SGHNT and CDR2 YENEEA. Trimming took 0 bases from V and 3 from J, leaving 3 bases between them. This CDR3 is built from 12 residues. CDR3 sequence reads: CASSLDNYEQYF. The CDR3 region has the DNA TGTGCCAGCAGCTTAGACAACTACGAGCAGTACTTC.

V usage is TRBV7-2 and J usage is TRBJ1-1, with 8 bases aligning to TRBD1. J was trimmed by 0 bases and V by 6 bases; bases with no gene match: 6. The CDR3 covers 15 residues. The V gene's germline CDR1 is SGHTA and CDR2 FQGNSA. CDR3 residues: CASSRTGHLNTEAFF. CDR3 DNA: TGTGCCAGCAGTCGGACAGGGCATTTGAACACTGAAGCTTTCTTT.

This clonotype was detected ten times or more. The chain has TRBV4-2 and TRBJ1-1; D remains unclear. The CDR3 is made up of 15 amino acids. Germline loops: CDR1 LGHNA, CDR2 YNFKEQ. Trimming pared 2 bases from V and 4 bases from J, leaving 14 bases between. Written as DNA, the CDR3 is TGTGCCAGCAGCCAACAGGACTTTGTCTCCACTGAAGCTTTCTTT. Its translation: CASSQQDFVSTEAFF.

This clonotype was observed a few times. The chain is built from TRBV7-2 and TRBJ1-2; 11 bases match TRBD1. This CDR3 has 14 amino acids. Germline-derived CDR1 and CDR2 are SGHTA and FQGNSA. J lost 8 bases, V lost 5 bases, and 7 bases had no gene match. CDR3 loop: CASSLDRGQGGYTF. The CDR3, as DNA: TGTGCCAGCAGCCTGGACAGGGGGCAGGGAGGCTACACCTTC.

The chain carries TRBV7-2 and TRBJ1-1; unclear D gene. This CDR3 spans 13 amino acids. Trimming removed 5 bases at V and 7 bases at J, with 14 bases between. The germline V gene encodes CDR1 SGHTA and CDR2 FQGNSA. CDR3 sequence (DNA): TGTGCCAGCAGCCCCGGAGGGTTGGGTGAAGCTTTCTTT. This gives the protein CASSPGGLGEAFF.